The 3 T cell receptor beta chains in this list originate from one sample, sequenced in a study of blood T cell repertoires in COVID-19. Profiled with immunoSEQ multiplex PCR; TCRdb holds only in-frame clones, not every one. The sample records 300,000 to 400,000 clones, about nine tenths being singletons. The sequenced sample consisted of PBMCs or T cells enriched from blood (not recorded which). Receptors were obtained from a man between 60 and 75 years old who had recovered from COVID-19.

The chain links TRBV2 to TRBJ2-7; maybe TRBD2 (5 bases). V lost 3 bases to trimming and J lost 3 bases, with 12 bases between them. Per germline, CDR1 SNHLY and CDR2 FYNNEI. This CDR3 contains 14 residues. The chain's CDR3 is CASSDRGVFYEQYF. DNA of the CDR3: TGTGCCAGCAGTGATCGGGGAGTCTTCTACGAGCAGTACTTC.

The chain is built from TRBV3-1 (or the pseudogene TRBV3-2) and TRBJ1-5; TRBD1 matches at 12 bases. CDR3 length: 15 amino acids. Germline V gene sequence: CDR1 LGHDT, CDR2 YNNKEL (reference sequence). The V and J ends lost 1 base and 5 bases, in that order; junction bases with no gene match: 0. The CDR3 nucleotides are TGTGCCAGCAGCCAAGGGGACAGGGGGCATCAGCCCCAGCATTTT. Translation gives CASSQGDRGHQPQHF.

The chain joins TRBV15 to TRBJ2-7; 7 bases are a match to TRBD1. The CDR3 is 16 residues long. Per germline, CDR1 LNHNV and CDR2 YYDKDF (reference sequence). The V and J ends lost 2 bases and 2 bases, in that order; junction bases with no gene match: 9. Written as DNA, the CDR3 is TGTGCCACCAGCAGACCCCCCCGACAGGGAGCCTACGAGCAGTACTTC. It codes for CATSRPPRQGAYEQYF.